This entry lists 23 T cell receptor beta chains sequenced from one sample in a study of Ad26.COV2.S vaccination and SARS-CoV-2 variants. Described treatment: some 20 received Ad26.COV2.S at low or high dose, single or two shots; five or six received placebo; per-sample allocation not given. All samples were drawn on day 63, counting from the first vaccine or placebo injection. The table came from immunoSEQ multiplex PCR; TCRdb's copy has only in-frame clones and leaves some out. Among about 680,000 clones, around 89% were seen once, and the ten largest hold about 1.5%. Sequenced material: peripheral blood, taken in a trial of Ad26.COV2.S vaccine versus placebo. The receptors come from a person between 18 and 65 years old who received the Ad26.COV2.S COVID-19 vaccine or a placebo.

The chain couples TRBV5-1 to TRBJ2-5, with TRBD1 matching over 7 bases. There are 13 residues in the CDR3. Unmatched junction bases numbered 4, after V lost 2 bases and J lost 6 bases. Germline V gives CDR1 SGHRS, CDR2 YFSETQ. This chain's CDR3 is CASSLEGAKTQYF. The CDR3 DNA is TGCGCCAGCAGCTTAGAGGGGGCGAAGACCCAGTACTTC.

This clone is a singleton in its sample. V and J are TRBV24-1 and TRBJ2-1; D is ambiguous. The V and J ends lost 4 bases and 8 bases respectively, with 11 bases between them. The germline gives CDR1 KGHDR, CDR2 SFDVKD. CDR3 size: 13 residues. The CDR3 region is CATSDPTGDEQFF. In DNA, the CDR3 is TGTGCCACCAGTGACCCAACCGGCGATGAGCAGTTCTTC.

The CDR3 coding sequence is TGCGCCAGCAGCTTGGGGAGCGGGACAGGGTCCACAGATACGCAGTATTTT. It yields the protein CASSLGSGTGSTDTQYF. The rearrangement joins TRBV5-1 to TRBJ2-3; TRBD1 matches 9 bases. The CDR3 has 17 amino acids. J was trimmed by 2 bases and V by 0 bases; bases with no gene match: 7. Per the germline V gene, CDR1 is SGHRS and CDR2 is YFSETQ.

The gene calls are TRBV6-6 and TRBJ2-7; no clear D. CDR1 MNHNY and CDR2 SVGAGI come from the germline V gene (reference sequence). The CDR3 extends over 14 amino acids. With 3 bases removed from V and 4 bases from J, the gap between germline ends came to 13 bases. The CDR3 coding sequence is TGTGCCAGCAGTTATAATCCGGACGGATACGAGCAGTACTTC. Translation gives CASSYNPDGYEQYF.

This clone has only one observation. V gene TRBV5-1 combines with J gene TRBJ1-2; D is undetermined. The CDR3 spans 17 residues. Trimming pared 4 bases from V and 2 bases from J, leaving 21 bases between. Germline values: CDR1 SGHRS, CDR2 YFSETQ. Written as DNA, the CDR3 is TGCGCCAGCAGCATGTCGGGTGAAGGCAGCCTCAACTATGGCTACACCTTC. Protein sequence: CASSMSGEGSLNYGYTF. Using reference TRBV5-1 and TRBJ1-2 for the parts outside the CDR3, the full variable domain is KAGVTQTPRYLIKTRGQQVTLSCSPISGHRSVSWYQQTPGQGLQFLFEYFSETQRNKGNFPGRFSGRQFSNSRSEMNVSTLELGDSALYLCASSMSGEGSLNYGYTFGSGTRLTVV.

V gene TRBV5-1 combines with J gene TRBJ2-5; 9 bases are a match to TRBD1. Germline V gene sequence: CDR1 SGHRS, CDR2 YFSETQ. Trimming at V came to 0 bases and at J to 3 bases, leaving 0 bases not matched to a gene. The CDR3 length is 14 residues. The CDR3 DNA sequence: TGCGCCAGCAGCTTGGGGACAGGGGAAGAGACCCAGTACTTC. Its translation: CASSLGTGEETQYF.

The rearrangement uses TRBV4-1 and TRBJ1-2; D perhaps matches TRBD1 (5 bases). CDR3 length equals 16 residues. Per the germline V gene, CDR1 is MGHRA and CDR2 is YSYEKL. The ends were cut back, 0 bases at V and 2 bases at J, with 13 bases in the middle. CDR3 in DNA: TGCGCCAGCAGCCAAGATGGAATTAGACAGAACTATGGCTACACCTTC. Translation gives CASSQDGIRQNYGYTF.

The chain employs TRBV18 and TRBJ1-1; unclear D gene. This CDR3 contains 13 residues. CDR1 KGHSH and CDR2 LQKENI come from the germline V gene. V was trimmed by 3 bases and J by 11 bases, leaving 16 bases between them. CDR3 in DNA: TGTGCCAGCTCACCCGATAGGGCCCTTGGGGCTTTCTTT. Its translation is CASSPDRALGAFF.

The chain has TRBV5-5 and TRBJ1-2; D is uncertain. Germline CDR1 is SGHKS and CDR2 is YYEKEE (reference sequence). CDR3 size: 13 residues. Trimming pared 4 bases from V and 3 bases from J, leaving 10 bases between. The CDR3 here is CASSPLQDYGYTF. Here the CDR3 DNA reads TGTGCCAGCAGCCCTCTTCAGGACTATGGCTACACCTTC.

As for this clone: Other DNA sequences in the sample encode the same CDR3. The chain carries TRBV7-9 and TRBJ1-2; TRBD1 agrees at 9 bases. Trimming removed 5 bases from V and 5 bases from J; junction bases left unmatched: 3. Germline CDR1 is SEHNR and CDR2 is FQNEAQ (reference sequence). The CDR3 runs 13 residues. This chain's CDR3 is CASSPGQGYGYTF. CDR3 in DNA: TGTGCCAGCAGCCCCGGACAGGGGTATGGCTACACCTTC.

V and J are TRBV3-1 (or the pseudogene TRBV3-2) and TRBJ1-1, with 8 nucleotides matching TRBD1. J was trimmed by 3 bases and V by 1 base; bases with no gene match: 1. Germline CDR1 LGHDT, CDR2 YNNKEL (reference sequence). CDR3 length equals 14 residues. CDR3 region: CASSQGQGHTEAFF. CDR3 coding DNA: TGTGCCAGCAGCCAAGGACAGGGGCACACTGAAGCTTTCTTT.

Here the CDR3 reads CASSYPERANEQFF. The CDR3 region has the DNA TGTGCCAGCAGTTACCCCGAGAGGGCGAATGAGCAGTTCTTC. The V and J genes are TRBV6-6 and TRBJ2-1; D perhaps matches TRBD2 (5 bases). The CDR3 spans 14 residues. Trimming cost V 2 bases and J 7 bases, with 12 bases left between them. Germline values: CDR1 MNHNY, CDR2 SVGAGI (reference sequence).

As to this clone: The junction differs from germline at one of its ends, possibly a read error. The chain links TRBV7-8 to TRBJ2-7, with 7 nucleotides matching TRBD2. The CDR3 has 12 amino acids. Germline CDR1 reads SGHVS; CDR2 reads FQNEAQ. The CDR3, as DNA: TGTGCCAGCAGCCCGTCAGGCGGGAGACGAAGCTTC. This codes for CASSPSGGRRSF.

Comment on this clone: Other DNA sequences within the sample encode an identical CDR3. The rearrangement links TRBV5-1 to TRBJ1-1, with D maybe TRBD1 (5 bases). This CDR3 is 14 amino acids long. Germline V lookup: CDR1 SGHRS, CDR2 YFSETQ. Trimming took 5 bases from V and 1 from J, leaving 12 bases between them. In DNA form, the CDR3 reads TGCGCCAGCAGTTCTGGGACGGCGAACACTGAAGCTTTCTTT. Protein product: CASSSGTANTEAFF.

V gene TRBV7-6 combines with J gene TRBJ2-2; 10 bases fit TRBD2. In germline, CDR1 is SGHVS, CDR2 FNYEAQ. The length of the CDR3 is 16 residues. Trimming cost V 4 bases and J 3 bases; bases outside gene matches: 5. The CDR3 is CASSSSGRKDTGELFF. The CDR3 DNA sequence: TGTGCCAGCAGCTCTAGCGGGAGAAAAGACACCGGGGAGCTGTTTTTT.

The CDR3 bases are TGTGCCAGCAGCCCAGAGAGACGTTCACCCCTCCACTTT. Amino acids: CASSPERRSPLHF. The genes are TRBV12-3 or TRBV12-4 and TRBJ1-6, with no clear D. Trimming took 6 bases from V and 9 from J, leaving 12 bases between them. The CDR3 extends over 13 amino acids.

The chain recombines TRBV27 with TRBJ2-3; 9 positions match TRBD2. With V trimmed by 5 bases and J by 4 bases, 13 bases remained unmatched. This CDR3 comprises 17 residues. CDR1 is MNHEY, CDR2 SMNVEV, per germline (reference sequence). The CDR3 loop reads CASSPSGSGRGSDTQYF. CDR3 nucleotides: TGTGCCAGCAGTCCCAGTGGTAGCGGGAGAGGGTCAGATACGCAGTATTTT.

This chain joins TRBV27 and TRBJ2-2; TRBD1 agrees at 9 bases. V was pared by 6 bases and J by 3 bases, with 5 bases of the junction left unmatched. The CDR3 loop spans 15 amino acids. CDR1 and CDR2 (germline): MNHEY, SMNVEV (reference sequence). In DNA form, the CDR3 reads TGTGCCAGCAGAATCCGGGACAGGGACACCGGGGAGCTGTTTTTT. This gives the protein CASRIRDRDTGELFF.

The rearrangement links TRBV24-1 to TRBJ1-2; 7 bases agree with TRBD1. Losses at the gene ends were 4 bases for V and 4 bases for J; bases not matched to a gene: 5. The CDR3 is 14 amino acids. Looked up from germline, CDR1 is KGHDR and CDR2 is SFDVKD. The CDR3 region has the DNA TGTGCCACCAGTGAGTCGGACAGGACCTATGGCTACACCTTC. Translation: CATSESDRTYGYTF.

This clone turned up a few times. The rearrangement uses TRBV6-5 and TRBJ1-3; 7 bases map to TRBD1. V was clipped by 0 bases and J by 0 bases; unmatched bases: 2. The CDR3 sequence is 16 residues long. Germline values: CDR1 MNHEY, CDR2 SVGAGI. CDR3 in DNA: TGTGCCAGCAGTTACTCGGGACAGACCTCTGGAAACACCATATATTTT. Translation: CASSYSGQTSGNTIYF.

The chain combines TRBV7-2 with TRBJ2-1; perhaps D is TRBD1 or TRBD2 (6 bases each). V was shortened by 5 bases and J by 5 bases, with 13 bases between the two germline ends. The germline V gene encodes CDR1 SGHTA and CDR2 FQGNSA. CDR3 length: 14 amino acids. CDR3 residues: CASSPPGAHNEQFF. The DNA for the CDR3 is TGTGCCAGCAGCCCACCGGGGGCGCACAATGAGCAGTTCTTC. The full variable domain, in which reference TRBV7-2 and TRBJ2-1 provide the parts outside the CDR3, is GAGVSQSPSNKVTEKGKDVELRCDPISGHTALYWYRQSLGQGLEFLIYFQGNSAPDKSGLPSDRFSAERTGGSVSTLTIQRTQQEDSAVYLCASSPPGAHNEQFFGPGTRLTVL.

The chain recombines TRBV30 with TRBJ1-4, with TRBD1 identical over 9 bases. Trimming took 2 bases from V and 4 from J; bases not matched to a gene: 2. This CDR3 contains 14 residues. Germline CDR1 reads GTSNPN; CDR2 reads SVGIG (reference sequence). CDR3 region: CAWSPGQGNEKLFF. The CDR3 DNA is TGTGCCTGGAGTCCGGGACAGGGTAATGAAAAACTGTTTTTT.

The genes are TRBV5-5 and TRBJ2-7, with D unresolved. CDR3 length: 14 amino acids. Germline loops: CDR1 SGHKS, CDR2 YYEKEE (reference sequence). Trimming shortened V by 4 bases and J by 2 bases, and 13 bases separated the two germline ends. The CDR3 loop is CASSLLGVAYEQYF. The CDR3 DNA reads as TGTGCCAGCAGCCTGCTTGGGGTCGCCTACGAGCAGTACTTC.